Only one count was recorded for the clone carrying this T cell receptor beta chain. This sample is drawn from a study of CD8 T cells in Susac syndrome. RNA totalling roughly 0.45 to 1 ug underwent reverse transcription with random hexamers. TCRdb ran MiXCR on the immunoSEQ multiplex PCR reads and lists one entry per CDR3 protein. The sample gives about 280,000 distinct CDR3 sequences, about 85% of which show up once; approximately 0.11% is in the top ten. Losses at the gene ends were 3 bases for V and 2 bases for J; bases not matched to a gene: 16. In germline, CDR1 is MGHDK, CDR2 SYGVNS. The CDR3 extends over 20 amino acids.

The genes are TRBV25-1 and TRBJ2-3; 11 nucleotides align to TRBD2. The receptor comes from a human donor with multiple sclerosis. The specimen sequenced was CD8+ T cells from PBMCs. CDR3 region: CASSEGQGLAALRLTDTQYF. Written as DNA, the CDR3 is TGTGCCAGCAGTGAGGGGCAGGGACTAGCGGCCCTCCGCCTCACAGATACGCAGTATTTT.